The clone carrying this TCR beta chain was seen only a few times. Sorting of CD4+ and CD8+ T cells was performed on PBMCs. The data derive from a study of CD8+ T cells in alopecia areata. As the sequencing template, cDNA was produced by extracting RNA and reverse transcribing it. The assay was immunoSEQ multiplex PCR, and TCRdb's table has in-frame clones only and misses some. The sample lists over 120,000 clones; around 50% were seen once. Germline V gene data show CDR1 as MNHEY and CDR2 as SVGAGI. This CDR3 is built from 14 residues. Deletions cut 8 bases from V and 8 bases from J, with 18 bases between.

The J gene is TRBJ1-4, the V gene TRBV6-5; D is possibly TRBD1 (5 bases). This sequence was found in a human donor with alopecia areata. This material consisted of CD4+ T cells sorted from blood, taken at week 0. CDR3 loop: CASGAQRSGEKLFF. In nucleotides, the CDR3 is TGTGCCAGCGGGGCACAAAGGAGCGGGGAAAAACTGTTTTTT.